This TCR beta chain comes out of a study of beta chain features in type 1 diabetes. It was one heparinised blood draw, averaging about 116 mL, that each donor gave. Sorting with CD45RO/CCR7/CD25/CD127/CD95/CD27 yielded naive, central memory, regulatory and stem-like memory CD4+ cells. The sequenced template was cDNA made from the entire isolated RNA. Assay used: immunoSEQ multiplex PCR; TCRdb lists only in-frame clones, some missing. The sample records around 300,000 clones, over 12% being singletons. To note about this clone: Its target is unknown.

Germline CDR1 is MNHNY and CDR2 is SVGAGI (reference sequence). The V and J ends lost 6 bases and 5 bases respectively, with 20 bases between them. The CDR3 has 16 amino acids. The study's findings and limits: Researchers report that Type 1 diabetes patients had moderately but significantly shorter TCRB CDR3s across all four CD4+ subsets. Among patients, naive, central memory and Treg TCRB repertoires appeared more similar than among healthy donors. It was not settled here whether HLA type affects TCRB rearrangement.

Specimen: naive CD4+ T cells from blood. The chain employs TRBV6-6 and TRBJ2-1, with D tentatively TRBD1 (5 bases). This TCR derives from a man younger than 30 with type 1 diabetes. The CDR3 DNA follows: TGTGCCAGCAGCACGAGTAGGGGCAGGACCCACAATGAGCAGTTCTTC. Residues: CASSTSRGRTHNEQFF.